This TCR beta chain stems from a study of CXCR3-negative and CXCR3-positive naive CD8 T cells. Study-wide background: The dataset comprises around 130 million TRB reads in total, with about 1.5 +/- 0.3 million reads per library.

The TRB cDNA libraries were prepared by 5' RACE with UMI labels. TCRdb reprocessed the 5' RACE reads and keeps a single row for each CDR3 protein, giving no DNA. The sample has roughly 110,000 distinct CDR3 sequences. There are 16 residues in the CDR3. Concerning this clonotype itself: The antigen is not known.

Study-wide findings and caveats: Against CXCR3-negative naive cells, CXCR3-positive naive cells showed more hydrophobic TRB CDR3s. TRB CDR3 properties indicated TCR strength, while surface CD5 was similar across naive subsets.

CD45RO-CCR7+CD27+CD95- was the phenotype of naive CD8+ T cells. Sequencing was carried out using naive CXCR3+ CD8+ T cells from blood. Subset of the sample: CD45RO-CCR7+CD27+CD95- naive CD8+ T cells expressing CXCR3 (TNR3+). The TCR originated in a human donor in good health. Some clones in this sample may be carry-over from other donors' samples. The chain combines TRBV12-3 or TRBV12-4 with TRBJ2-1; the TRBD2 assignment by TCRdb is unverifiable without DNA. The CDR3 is CASSLALAGVNNEQFF.